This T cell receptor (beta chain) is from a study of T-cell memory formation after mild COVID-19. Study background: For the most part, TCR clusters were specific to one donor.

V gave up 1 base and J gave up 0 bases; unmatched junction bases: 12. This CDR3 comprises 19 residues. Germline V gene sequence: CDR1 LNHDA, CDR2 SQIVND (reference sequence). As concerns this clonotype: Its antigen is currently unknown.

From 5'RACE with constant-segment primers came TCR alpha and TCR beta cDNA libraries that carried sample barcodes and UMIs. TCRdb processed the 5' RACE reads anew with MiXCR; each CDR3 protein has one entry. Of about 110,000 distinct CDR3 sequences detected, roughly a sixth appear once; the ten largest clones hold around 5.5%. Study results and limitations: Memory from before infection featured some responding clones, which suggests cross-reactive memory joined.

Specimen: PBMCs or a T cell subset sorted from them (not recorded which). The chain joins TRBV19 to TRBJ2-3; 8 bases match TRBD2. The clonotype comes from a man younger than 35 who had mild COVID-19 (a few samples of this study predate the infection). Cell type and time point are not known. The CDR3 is CASSIAGGSPTSSTDTQYF. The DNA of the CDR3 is TGTGCCAGTAGTATAGCGGGGGGGTCCCCGACGAGTAGCACAGATACGCAGTATTTT. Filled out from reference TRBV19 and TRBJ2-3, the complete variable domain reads DGGITQSPKYLFRKEGQNVTLSCEQNLNHDAMYWYRQDPGQGLRLIYYSQIVNDFQKGDIAEGYSVSREKKESFPLTVTSAQKNPTAFYLCASSIAGGSPTSSTDTQYFGPGTRLTVL.